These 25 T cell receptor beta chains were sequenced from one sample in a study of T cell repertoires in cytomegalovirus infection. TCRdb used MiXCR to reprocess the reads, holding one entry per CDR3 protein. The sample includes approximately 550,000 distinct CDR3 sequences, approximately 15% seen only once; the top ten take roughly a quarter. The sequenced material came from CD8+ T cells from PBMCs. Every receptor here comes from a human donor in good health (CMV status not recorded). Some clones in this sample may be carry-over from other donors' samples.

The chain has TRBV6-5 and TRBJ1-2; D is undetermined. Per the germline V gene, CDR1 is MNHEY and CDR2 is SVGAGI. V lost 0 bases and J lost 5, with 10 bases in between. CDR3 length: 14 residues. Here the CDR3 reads CASSYSSLIYGYTF. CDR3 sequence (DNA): TGTGCCAGCAGTTACTCGAGTCTGATATATGGCTACACCTTC.

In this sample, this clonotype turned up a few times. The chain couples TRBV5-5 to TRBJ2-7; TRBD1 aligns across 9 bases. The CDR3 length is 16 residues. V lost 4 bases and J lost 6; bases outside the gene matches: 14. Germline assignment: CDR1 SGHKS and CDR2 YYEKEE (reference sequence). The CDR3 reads CASSVALTGGGSEQYF. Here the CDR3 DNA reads TGTGCCAGCAGCGTAGCCTTGACAGGGGGGGGAAGCGAGCAGTACTTC.

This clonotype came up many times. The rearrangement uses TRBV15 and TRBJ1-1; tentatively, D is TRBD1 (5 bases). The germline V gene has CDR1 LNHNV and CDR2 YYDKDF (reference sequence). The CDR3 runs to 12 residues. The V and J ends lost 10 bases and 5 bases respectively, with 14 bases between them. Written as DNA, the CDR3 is TGTGCCAGCGCGGGGCCGAGGACTGAAGCTTTCTTT. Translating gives CASAGPRTEAFF.

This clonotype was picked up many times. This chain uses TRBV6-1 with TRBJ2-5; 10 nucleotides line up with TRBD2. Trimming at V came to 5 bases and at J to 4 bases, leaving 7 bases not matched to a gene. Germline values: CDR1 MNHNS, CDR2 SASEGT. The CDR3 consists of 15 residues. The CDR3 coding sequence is TGTGCCAGCAGTCCTCCCGAGCGGGGGGGAGAGACCCAGTACTTC. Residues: CASSPPERGGETQYF.

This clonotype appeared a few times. CDR3 sequence (DNA): TGTGCCAGCAGTCCTGAACAGAGCTCTGGAAACACCATATATTTT. Translating gives CASSPEQSSGNTIYF. J is TRBJ1-3 and V is TRBV6-1; D gene unclear. The V gene's germline CDR1 is MNHNS and CDR2 SASEGT. The V end was cut by 5 bases, the J end by 0 bases, with 11 bases between. CDR3 length: 15 amino acids.

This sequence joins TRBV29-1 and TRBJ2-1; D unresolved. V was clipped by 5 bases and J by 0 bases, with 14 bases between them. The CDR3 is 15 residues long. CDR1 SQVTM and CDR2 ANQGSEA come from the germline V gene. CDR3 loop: CSVPPPRSSYNEQFF. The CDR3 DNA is TGCAGCGTTCCGCCCCCTAGGAGCTCCTACAATGAGCAGTTCTTC.

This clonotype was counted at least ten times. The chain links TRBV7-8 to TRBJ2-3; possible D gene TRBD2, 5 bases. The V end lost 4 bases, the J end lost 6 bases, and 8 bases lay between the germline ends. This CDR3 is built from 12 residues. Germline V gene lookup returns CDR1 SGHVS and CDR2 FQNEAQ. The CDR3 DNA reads TGTGCCAGCAGCTCCGTAGCGGATACGCAGTATTTT. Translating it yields CASSSVADTQYF.

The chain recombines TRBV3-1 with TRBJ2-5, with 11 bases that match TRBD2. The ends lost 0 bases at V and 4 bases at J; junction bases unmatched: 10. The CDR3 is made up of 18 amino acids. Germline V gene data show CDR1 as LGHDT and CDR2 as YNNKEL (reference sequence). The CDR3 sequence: CASSQEWVAGGRLETQYF. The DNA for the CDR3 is TGTGCCAGCAGCCAAGAATGGGTAGCGGGAGGGAGATTAGAGACCCAGTACTTC.

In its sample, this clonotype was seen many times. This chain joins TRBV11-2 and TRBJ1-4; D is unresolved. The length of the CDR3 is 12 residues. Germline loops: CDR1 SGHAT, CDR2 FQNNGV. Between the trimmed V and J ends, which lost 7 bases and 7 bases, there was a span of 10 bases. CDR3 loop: CASNRVFEKLFF. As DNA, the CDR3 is TGTGCCAGCAATAGGGTTTTTGAAAAACTGTTTTTT.

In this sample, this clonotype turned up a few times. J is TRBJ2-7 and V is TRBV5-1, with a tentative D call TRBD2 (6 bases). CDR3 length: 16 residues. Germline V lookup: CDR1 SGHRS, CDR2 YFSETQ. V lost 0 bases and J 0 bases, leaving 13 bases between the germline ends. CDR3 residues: CASSLEGGNLSYEQYF. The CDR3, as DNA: TGCGCCAGCAGCTTGGAAGGCGGGAACCTCTCCTACGAGCAGTACTTC.

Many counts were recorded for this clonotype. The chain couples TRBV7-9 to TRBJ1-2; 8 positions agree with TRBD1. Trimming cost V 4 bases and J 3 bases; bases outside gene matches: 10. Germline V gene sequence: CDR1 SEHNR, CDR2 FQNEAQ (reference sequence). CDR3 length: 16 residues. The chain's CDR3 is CASSYPPGQADYGYTF. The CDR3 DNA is TGTGCCAGCAGCTATCCCCCGGGACAGGCGGACTATGGCTACACCTTC.

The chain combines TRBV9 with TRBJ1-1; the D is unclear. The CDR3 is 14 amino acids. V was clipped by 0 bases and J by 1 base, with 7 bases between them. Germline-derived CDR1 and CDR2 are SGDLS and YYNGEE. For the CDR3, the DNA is TGTGCCAGCAGCGTAGATGGAAGGAACACTGAAGCTTTCTTT. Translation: CASSVDGRNTEAFF. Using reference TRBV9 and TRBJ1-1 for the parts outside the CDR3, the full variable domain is DSGVTQTPKHLITATGQRVTLRCSPRSGDLSVYWYQQSLDQGLQFLIQYYNGEERAKGNILERFSAQQFPDLHSELNLSSLELGDSALYFCASSVDGRNTEAFFGQGTRLTVV.

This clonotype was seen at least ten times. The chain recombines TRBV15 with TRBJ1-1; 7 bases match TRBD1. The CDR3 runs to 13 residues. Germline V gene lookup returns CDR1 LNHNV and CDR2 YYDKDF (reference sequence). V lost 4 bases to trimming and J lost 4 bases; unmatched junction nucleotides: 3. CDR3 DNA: TGTGCCACCAGCATCTCAGGGGGCACTGAAGCTTTCTTT. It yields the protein CATSISGGTEAFF.

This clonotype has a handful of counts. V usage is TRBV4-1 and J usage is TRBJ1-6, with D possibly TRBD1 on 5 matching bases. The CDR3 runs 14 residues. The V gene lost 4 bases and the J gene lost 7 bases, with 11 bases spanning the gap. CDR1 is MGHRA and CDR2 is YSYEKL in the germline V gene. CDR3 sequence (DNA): TGCGCCAGCAGCCCCAGGGTTACGAATTCACCCCTCCACTTT. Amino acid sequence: CASSPRVTNSPLHF.

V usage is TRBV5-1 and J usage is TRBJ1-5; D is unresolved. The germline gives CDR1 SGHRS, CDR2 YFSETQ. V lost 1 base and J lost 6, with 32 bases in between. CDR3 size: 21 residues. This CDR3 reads CASSLRGWGNPRINLGQPQHF. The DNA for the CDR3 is TGCGCCAGCAGCTTGCGAGGGTGGGGTAACCCCAGAATTAACCTCGGTCAGCCCCAGCATTTT.

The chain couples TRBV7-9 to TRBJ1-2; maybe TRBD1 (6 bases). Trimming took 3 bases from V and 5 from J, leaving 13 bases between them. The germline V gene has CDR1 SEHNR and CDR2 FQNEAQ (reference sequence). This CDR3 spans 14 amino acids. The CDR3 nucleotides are TGTGCCAGCAGCTTGGGGGCAGGGGAATATGGCTACACCTTC. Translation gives CASSLGAGEYGYTF.

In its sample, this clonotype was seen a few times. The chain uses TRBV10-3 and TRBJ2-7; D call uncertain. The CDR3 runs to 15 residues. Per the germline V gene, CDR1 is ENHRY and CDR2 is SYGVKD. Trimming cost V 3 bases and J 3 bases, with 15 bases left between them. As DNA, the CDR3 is TGTGCCATCAGTGACTCTTATTCCCTGAACTACGAGCAGTACTTC. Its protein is CAISDSYSLNYEQYF.

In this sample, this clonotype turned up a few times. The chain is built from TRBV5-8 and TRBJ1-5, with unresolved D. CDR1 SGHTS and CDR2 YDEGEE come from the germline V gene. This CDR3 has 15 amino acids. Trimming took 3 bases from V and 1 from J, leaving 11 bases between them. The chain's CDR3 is CASSSELRSNQPQHF. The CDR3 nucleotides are TGTGCCAGCAGCTCCGAACTAAGGAGCAATCAGCCCCAGCATTTT.

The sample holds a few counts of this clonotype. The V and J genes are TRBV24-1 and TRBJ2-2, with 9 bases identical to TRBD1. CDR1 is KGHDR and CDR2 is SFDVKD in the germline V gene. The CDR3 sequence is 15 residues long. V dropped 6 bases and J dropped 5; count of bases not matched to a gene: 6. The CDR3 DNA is TGTGCCACCAGTCATTCGGACAGGGGTACCGGGGAGCTGTTTTTT. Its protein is CATSHSDRGTGELFF.

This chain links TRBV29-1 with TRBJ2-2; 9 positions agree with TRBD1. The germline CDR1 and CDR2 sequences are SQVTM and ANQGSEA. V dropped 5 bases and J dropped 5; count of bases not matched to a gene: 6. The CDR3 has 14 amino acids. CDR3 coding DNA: TGCAGCGTTCCGGGACAGGGACTAACCGGGGAGCTGTTTTTT. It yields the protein CSVPGQGLTGELFF.

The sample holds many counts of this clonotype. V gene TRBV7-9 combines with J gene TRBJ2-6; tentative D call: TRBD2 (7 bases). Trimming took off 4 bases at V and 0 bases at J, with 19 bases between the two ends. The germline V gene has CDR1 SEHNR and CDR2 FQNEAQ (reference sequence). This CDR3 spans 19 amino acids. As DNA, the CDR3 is TGTGCCAGCAGCTACCCTCGGGGGGCGACAGACTCTGGGGCCAACGTCCTGACTTTC. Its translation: CASSYPRGATDSGANVLTF. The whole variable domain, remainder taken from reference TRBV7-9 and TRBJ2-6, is DTGVSQNPRHKITKRGQNVTFRCDPISEHNRLYWYRQTLGQGPEFLTYFQNEAQLEKSRLLSDRFSAERPKGSFSTLEIQRTEQGDSAMYLCASSYPRGATDSGANVLTFGAGSRLTVL.

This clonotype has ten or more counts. DNA of the CDR3: TGTGCCAGCAGACCACGCGGGACAGGGGGCTGGGACGGCTACACCTTC. Protein product: CASRPRGTGGWDGYTF. The chain carries TRBV7-9 and TRBJ1-2, with 12 bases matching TRBD1. The CDR3 is made up of 16 amino acids. Germline lookup yields CDR1 SEHNR and CDR2 FQNEAQ (reference sequence). The V and J ends lost 6 bases and 8 bases, in that order; junction bases with no gene match: 13. Full variable domain (outside the CDR3, taken from reference TRBV7-9 and TRBJ1-2): DTGVSQNPRHKITKRGQNVTFRCDPISEHNRLYWYRQTLGQGPEFLTYFQNEAQLEKSRLLSDRFSAERPKGSFSTLEIQRTEQGDSAMYLCASRPRGTGGWDGYTFGSGTRLTVV.

CDR3 loop: CASSEDYTDTQYF. The CDR3 DNA reads TGTGCCAGCAGTGAGGACTACACAGATACGCAGTATTTT. This sequence joins TRBV6-1 and TRBJ2-3; D possibly corresponds to TRBD2 (6 bases). Per germline, CDR1 MNHNS and CDR2 SASEGT. Trimming cost V 3 bases and J 2 bases, with 6 bases left between them. The CDR3 is made up of 13 amino acids.

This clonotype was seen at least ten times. CDR3: CASSLAPAGGLGTQYF. In nucleotides, the CDR3 is TGTGCCAGCAGCTTAGCTCCAGCGGGGGGGCTCGGGACCCAGTACTTC. The V gene is TRBV11-2, the J gene TRBJ2-5; 10 bases line up with TRBD2. The germline V gene encodes CDR1 SGHAT and CDR2 FQNNGV. There are 16 residues in the CDR3. After removal of 1 base from V and 7 bases from J, the junction contained 9 bases not matched to a gene.

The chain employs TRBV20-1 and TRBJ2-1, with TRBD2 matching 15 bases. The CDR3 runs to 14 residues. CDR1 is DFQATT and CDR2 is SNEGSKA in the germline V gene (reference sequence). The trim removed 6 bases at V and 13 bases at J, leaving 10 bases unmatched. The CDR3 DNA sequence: TGCAGTGCCGGGACTAGCGGGGGGTCCACGATTCAGTTCTTC. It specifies CSAGTSGGSTIQFF.